The rows below give T cell receptor beta chains drawn from one sample of a study of shared clonotypes between healthy human individuals. Some clones are missing from TCRdb's copy, which holds only in-frame ones; the method was immunoSEQ multiplex PCR. Of about 660,000 clones in the sample, 74% were seen once. The sample taken for sequencing was memory CD4+ T cells sorted from blood. These receptors originate from a woman aged 25 to 45 in good health. CDR3s include the opening cysteine and the closing phenylalanine or tryptophan. Size values are once, few and many counts, or a class for expanded clones, and some rows have none.

V,size,J,CDR3
TRBV2,once,TRBJ1-1,CAISQDLNTEAFF
TRBV23-1,once,TRBJ2-3,CASSQVTRSDTQYF
TRBV5-6,-,TRBJ2-3,CASSLSPSTDTQYF
TRBV28,-,TRBJ1-2,CASRMTGATNYGYTF
TRBV28,-,TRBJ1-5,CASSFIGYSNQPQHF
TRBV7-6,-,TRBJ2-2,CASSLLGAGGPHGELFF
TRBV19,-,TRBJ2-3,CASSMTGLALSLGTDTQYF
TRBV19,-,TRBJ1-5,CASSQGRGQPQHF
TRBV30,few,TRBJ1-1,CAWSLSPMNTEAFF
TRBV6-6,-,TRBJ2-1,CASRPYNYNEQFF
TRBV4-1,once,TRBJ1-4,CASSSQDRGGEKLFF
TRBV27,-,TRBJ1-1,CASSGQGWAEAFF
TRBV4-1,-,TRBJ2-3,CASSKPQSTDTQYF
TRBV19,-,TRBJ2-7,CASSISTNSYEQYF
TRBV28,-,TRBJ2-7,CASSLLTEKGQYF
TRBV6-6,-,TRBJ2-3,CASIREPLTDTQYF
TRBV7-9,once,TRBJ1-1,CASSARQGANTEAFF
TRBV7-9,-,TRBJ1-1,CASRLKDGGNTEAFF
TRBV7-8,once,TRBJ2-7,CASSTGTAYEQYF
TRBV11-3,-,TRBJ1-1,CASSLKGANTEAFF